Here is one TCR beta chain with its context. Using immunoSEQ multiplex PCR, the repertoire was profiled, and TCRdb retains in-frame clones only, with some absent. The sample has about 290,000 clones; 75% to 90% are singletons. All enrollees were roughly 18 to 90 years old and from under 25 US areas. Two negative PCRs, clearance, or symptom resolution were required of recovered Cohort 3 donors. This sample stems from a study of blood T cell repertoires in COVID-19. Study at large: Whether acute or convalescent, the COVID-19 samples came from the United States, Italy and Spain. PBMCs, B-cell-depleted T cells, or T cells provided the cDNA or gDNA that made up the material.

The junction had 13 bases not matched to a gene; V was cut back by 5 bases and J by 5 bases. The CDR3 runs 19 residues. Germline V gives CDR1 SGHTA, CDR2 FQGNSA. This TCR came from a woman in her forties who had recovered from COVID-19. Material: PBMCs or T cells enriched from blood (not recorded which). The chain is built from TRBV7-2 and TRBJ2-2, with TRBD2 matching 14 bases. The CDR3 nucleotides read TGTGCCAGCAGCGTTAGGGGGTATGGGACTAGCGGGAGAACCGGGGAGCTGTTTTTT. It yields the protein CASSVRGYGTSGRTGELFF.